What follows are 32 T cell receptor beta chains derived from one specimen sequenced in a study of cytomegalovirus exposure and HLA in healthy donors. This PCR relied on a set of 60 Vbeta primers and 13 Jbeta primers. The assay was immunoSEQ multiplex PCR, and TCRdb's table has in-frame clones only and misses some. The sample has tens of thousands of clones; around 75% are singletons. The material sequenced was PBMCs. The receptors were gathered from a man aged 35-49 years in good health and CMV-seronegative.

The chain has TRBV28 and TRBJ1-2, with D perhaps matching TRBD1 (6 bases). Germline assignment: CDR1 MDHEN and CDR2 SYDVKM. The CDR3 extends over 15 amino acids. Trimming took off 7 bases at V and 2 bases at J, with 17 bases between the two ends. The CDR3 DNA reads TGTGCCAGCATCCAAAGCTTGGGGACAAACTATGGCTACACCTTC. Protein sequence: CASIQSLGTNYGYTF.

The CDR3 DNA reads TGTGCCAGCAGTGCAGGGGGTGGTAGTCAGCCCCAGCATTTT. Translation: CASSAGGGSQPQHF. This sequence joins TRBV2 and TRBJ1-5; 7 bases align to TRBD1. The CDR3 has 14 residues. From germline, CDR1 is SNHLY and CDR2 FYNNEI. V shed 4 bases and J 6 bases; nucleotides not matched to a gene: 6.

This clone has more than one count but fewer than ten. This rearrangement joins TRBV28 to TRBJ2-7; D perhaps matches TRBD2 (5 bases). CDR3 size: 14 residues. The V and J ends lost 5 bases and 4 bases respectively, with 15 bases between them. Germline V gene sequence: CDR1 MDHEN, CDR2 SYDVKM. The CDR3: CASSPTPGRYEQYF. The CDR3 DNA is TGTGCCAGCAGTCCAACACCGGGAAGATACGAGCAGTACTTC.

This clone showed up just once. This sequence joins TRBV4-2 and TRBJ2-2, with 9 positions matching TRBD2. Germline V gene lookup returns CDR1 LGHNA and CDR2 YNFKEQ. The V and J ends lost 7 bases and 8 bases, in that order; junction bases with no gene match: 11. This CDR3 has 15 residues. The CDR3 region has the DNA TGTGCCAGCACCGAGGCGGGGGGGCCTAGGGGGGAGCTGTTTTTT. This sequence encodes CASTEAGGPRGELFF.

CDR3 sequence (DNA): TGTGCCAGCAGTGAGTTCTACGAGCAGTACTTC. Protein: CASSEFYEQYF. V gene TRBV6-1 combines with J gene TRBJ2-5, with D unclear. The DNA end is more similar to TRBJ2-7, so the J call may be wrong. The CDR3 is 11 amino acids. Germline loops: CDR1 MNHNS, CDR2 SASEGT.

The chain combines TRBV28 with TRBJ2-6; 9 bases line up with TRBD1. J gave up 0 bases and V 7 bases, and 7 bases lay outside the gene matches. The CDR3 contains 17 residues. Germline CDR1 MDHEN, CDR2 SYDVKM. Here the CDR3 DNA reads TGTGCCAGCATGCCGCCACAGGGGGCCTCTGGGGCCAACGTCCTGACTTTC. Encoded protein: CASMPPQGASGANVLTF.

The chain carries TRBV15 and TRBJ1-1, with D unresolved. CDR3 length equals 14 residues. Trimming pared 2 bases from V and 1 base from J, leaving 8 bases between. Germline V gene sequence: CDR1 LNHNV, CDR2 YYDKDF (reference sequence). CDR3 bases: TGTGCCACCAGCAGACCCCTCGGGAACACTGAAGCTTTCTTT. It specifies CATSRPLGNTEAFF.

CDR3 residues: CATSRVTRGGWEQFF. Here the CDR3 DNA reads TGTGCCACCAGCAGAGTGACTAGGGGGGGTTGGGAGCAGTTCTTC. The chain employs TRBV15 and TRBJ2-1; maybe TRBD2 (7 bases). This CDR3 is 15 amino acids long. CDR1 and CDR2 from the germline V gene are LNHNV and YYDKDF (reference sequence). Trimming shortened V by 1 base and J by 10 bases, and 17 bases separated the two germline ends.

This chain uses TRBV4-2 with TRBJ2-5; D unclear. V lost 4 bases to trimming and J lost 5 bases, with 8 bases between them. Germline V gene sequence: CDR1 LGHNA, CDR2 YNFKEQ. This CDR3 is built from 12 residues. The DNA for the CDR3 is TGTGCCAGCAGCCCGCCCGGGGAGACCCAGTACTTC. The encoded protein is CASSPPGETQYF.

Only a few counts were recorded for this clone. The J gene is TRBJ1-1, the V gene TRBV10-3, with 7 positions matching TRBD1. The V and J ends lost 7 bases and 7 bases, in that order; junction bases with no gene match: 18. There are 16 residues in the CDR3. Germline-derived CDR1 and CDR2 are ENHRY and SYGVKD. The CDR3 region has the DNA TGTGCCATCATCGGCCGGAGGGGACAGTACAACCATGAAGCTTTCTTT. This translates into CAIIGRRGQYNHEAFF.

This rearrangement joins TRBV5-4 to TRBJ1-1; the D gene is possibly TRBD1 (5 bases). The germline V gene has CDR1 SGHNT and CDR2 YYREEE (reference sequence). This CDR3 is built from 14 residues. The germline V and J ends were trimmed by 0 bases and 0 bases, with 6 bases remaining between them. The CDR3 DNA sequence: TGTGCCAGCAGCTTGGTGGACATGAACACTGAAGCTTTCTTT. Amino acid sequence: CASSLVDMNTEAFF.

V usage is TRBV6-6 and J usage is TRBJ1-5; 8 bases map to TRBD1. The V gene end was trimmed by 6 bases and the J gene end by 3 bases; junction bases not matched to a gene: 7. The germline CDR1 and CDR2 sequences are MNHNY and SVGAGI (reference sequence). This CDR3 has 15 residues. CDR3 nucleotide sequence: TGTGCCAGCAGCTTCGACAGGGGCCTCAATCAGCCCCAGCATTTT. It codes for CASSFDRGLNQPQHF.

The rearrangement links TRBV7-8 to TRBJ1-5; possible D gene TRBD1, 5 bases. Germline loops: CDR1 SGHVS, CDR2 FQNEAQ. The CDR3 covers 12 residues. V lost 1 base, J lost 11 bases, and 9 bases lay in between. CDR3 residues: CASSLGGNTQHF. CDR3 sequence (DNA): TGTGCCAGCAGCTTAGGGGGCAACACCCAGCATTTT.

For this clone: The sample holds other DNA sequences that translate to the same CDR3. The genes are TRBV9 and TRBJ1-1; 7 bases are a match to TRBD1. Trimming at V came to 0 bases and at J to 1 base, leaving 0 bases not matched to a gene. Germline V gene sequence: CDR1 SGDLS, CDR2 YYNGEE. The CDR3 runs to 14 residues. The CDR3 loop reads CASSVGQGNTEAFF. Here the CDR3 DNA reads TGTGCCAGCAGCGTAGGACAGGGGAACACTGAAGCTTTCTTT.

This clone was recorded a few times. This specimen includes other DNA sequences encoding the same CDR3. V usage is TRBV5-1 and J usage is TRBJ2-1, with D unclear. The CDR3 runs to 12 residues. V lost 4 bases, J lost 7 bases, and 9 bases lay in between. Germline-derived CDR1 and CDR2 are SGHRS and YFSETQ. The CDR3 bases are TGCGCCAGCAGCCTTTCTATGAATGAGCAGTTCTTC. Its protein product is CASSLSMNEQFF.

The J gene is TRBJ1-5, the V gene TRBV28; 9 bases are a match to TRBD1. Trimming removed 5 bases from V and 5 bases from J; junction bases left unmatched: 16. Germline V gene sequence: CDR1 MDHEN, CDR2 SYDVKM. CDR3 length: 18 amino acids. The CDR3 protein is CASSTGTGRGKGYQPQHF. In nucleotides, the CDR3 is TGTGCCAGCAGTACCGGGACAGGGAGGGGTAAAGGATATCAGCCCCAGCATTTT. Combining the CDR3 with reference TRBV28 and TRBJ1-5 gives the whole variable domain DVKVTQSSRYLVKRTGEKVFLECVQDMDHENMFWYRQDPGLGLRLIYFSYDVKMKEKGDIPEGYSVSREKKERFSLILESASTNQTSMYLCASSTGTGRGKGYQPQHFGDGTRLSIL.

This sequence joins TRBV9 and TRBJ1-1; D is undetermined. V was shortened by 0 bases and J by 1 base, with 10 bases between the two germline ends. Looked up from germline, CDR1 is SGDLS and CDR2 is YYNGEE. The CDR3 is 15 residues long. The DNA for the CDR3 is TGTGCCAGCAGCGTAGTGCCCCCCGGGAACACTGAAGCTTTCTTT. Encoded protein: CASSVVPPGNTEAFF. Filled out from reference TRBV9 and TRBJ1-1, the complete variable domain reads DSGVTQTPKHLITATGQRVTLRCSPRSGDLSVYWYQQSLDQGLQFLIQYYNGEERAKGNILERFSAQQFPDLHSELNLSSLELGDSALYFCASSVVPPGNTEAFFGQGTRLTVV.

This clone appeared a single time. The rearrangement uses TRBV5-3 and TRBJ1-2; D is perhaps TRBD1 (5 bases). TRBV5-3 is noted as an ORF with a role that remains uncertain. CDR3 length: 15 amino acids. V dropped 0 bases and J dropped 2 bases, with 11 bases sitting between them. The CDR3 sequence: CARSLEGAQNYGYTF. In DNA, the CDR3 is TGTGCCAGAAGCTTGGAAGGGGCTCAAAACTATGGCTACACCTTC.

This clone was detected once. The chain is built from TRBV10-3 and TRBJ1-1; a possible D gene is TRBD1 (5 bases). V lost 8 bases and J 1 base, leaving 14 bases between the germline ends. The CDR3 consists of 14 residues. Per the germline V gene, CDR1 is ENHRY and CDR2 is SYGVKD. The CDR3 sequence: CAISSRGENTEAFF. CDR3 in DNA: TGTGCCATCTCCAGTCGGGGGGAGAACACTGAAGCTTTCTTT.

The chain joins TRBV5-1 to TRBJ1-1; no firm D call. V was shortened by 0 bases and J by 5 bases, with 17 bases between the two germline ends. Per germline, CDR1 SGHRS and CDR2 YFSETQ. This CDR3 is built from 16 residues. The CDR3 reads CASSLAGPGSGTEAFF. CDR3 in DNA: TGCGCCAGCAGCTTGGCCGGGCCGGGGTCGGGGACTGAAGCTTTCTTT.

J is TRBJ2-1 and V is TRBV7-2; 9 bases map to TRBD2. This CDR3 region has 15 residues. J lost 8 bases, V lost 2 bases, and 7 bases had no gene match. Germline-derived CDR1 and CDR2 are SGHTA and FQGNSA. CDR3 region: CASSLLAGMGDEQFF. The DNA for the CDR3 is TGTGCCAGCAGCTTACTAGCGGGGATGGGGGATGAGCAGTTCTTC.

The CDR3 is CASSLGADTQYF. The CDR3 DNA sequence: TGCGCCAGCAGCTTGGGCGCAGATACGCAGTATTTT. The chain carries TRBV5-1 and TRBJ2-3; D ambiguous. Germline values: CDR1 SGHRS, CDR2 YFSETQ. The CDR3 extends over 12 amino acids. V was cut by 0 bases and J by 4 bases, with 3 bases left in between.

The rearrangement joins TRBV27 to TRBJ2-2; D is possibly TRBD2 (5 bases). The CDR3 is made up of 16 amino acids. CDR1 MNHEY and CDR2 SMNVEV come from the germline V gene (reference sequence). The V gene lost 5 bases and the J gene lost 5 bases, with 18 bases spanning the gap. CDR3 DNA sequence: TGTGCCAGCAGTCGGTGGGGTGAAGCGGATACCGGGGAGCTGTTTTTT. It is translated as CASSRWGEADTGELFF.

About this clone: One end of the junction varies from germline; a read error may be responsible. The genes are TRBV30 and TRBJ2-7, with TRBD2 matching over 10 bases. Germline CDR1 is GTSNPN and CDR2 is SVGIG (reference sequence). The CDR3 consists of 18 residues. The chain's CDR3 is CAWIPSGSVPTFSSEQYF. The CDR3 DNA is TGTGCCTGGATACCTAGCGGGAGTGTTCCAACCTTTTCCTCCGAGCAGTACTTC. Looking up the rest from reference TRBV30 and TRBJ2-7 gives the full variable domain: SQTIHQWPATLVQPVGSPLSLECTVEGTSNPNLYWYRQAAGRGLQLLFYSVGIGQISSEVPQNLSASRPQDRQFILSSKKLLLSDSGFYLCAWIPSGSVPTFSSEQYFGPGTRLTVT.

This clone was counted between two and nine times. The chain uses TRBV6-6 and TRBJ1-5; possibly TRBD1 for D (6 bases). The CDR3 covers 14 residues. Germline-derived CDR1 and CDR2 are MNHNY and SVGAGI (reference sequence). Trimming took off 6 bases at V and 3 bases at J, with 12 bases between the two ends. As DNA, the CDR3 is TGTGCCAGCAGGAACGGACAGAACAATCAGCCCCAGCATTTT. Translated: CASRNGQNNQPQHF.

V is TRBV11-2 and J is TRBJ2-7, with D hard to call. The V end was cut by 5 bases, the J end by 7 bases, with 9 bases between. The CDR3 is 11 residues long. In germline, CDR1 is SGHAT, CDR2 FQNNGV. CDR3 protein: CASSPQWEQYF. The CDR3 DNA reads as TGTGCCAGCAGCCCCCAGTGGGAGCAGTACTTC.

J is TRBJ2-7 and V is TRBV5-1; 7 positions match TRBD2. This CDR3 region has 14 residues. V gave up 4 bases and J gave up 6 bases; unmatched junction bases: 10. Germline V CDR1 and CDR2: SGHRS, YFSETQ. CDR3 in amino acids: CASSGVAGEAEQYF. CDR3 DNA sequence: TGCGCCAGCAGCGGAGTGGCGGGGGAGGCCGAGCAGTACTTC.

This rearrangement joins TRBV27 to TRBJ1-6; the D is unclear. The CDR3 sequence is 15 residues long. Trimming left V 7 bases short and J 0 bases short, with 10 bases between. From germline, CDR1 is MNHEY and CDR2 SMNVEV (reference sequence). CDR3 residues: CASKLLSSYNSPLHF. CDR3 DNA sequence: TGTGCCAGCAAACTCCTGAGCTCCTATAATTCACCCCTCCACTTT.

The chain is built from TRBV5-1 and TRBJ2-7; the D gene is possibly TRBD1 (6 bases). V was clipped by 4 bases and J by 3 bases, with 20 bases between them. The CDR3 has 16 amino acids. The germline gives CDR1 SGHRS, CDR2 YFSETQ. The DNA of the CDR3 is TGCGCCAGCAGCCAACCAACCTGGGAAGGGGGCTACGAGCAGTACTTC. This codes for CASSQPTWEGGYEQYF.

Of note for this clone: It is unclear where the CDR3 begins or ends on the DNA, so no DNA is shown, and the CDR3 is as TCRdb lists it. V gene TRBV6-5 combines with J gene TRBJ1-4; the table assigns TRBD1, which was not confirmed against the DNA. The germline V gene has CDR1 MNHEY and CDR2 SVGAGI. The CDR3 numbers 15 amino acids, ends counted. The CDR3 spells CASSTSDRGREKLFF.

The rearrangement links TRBV5-1 to TRBJ2-1; 12 bases agree with TRBD2. This CDR3 is built from 16 residues. V shed 1 base, J shed 9 bases, and the junction held 8 bases outside the gene matches. Germline values: CDR1 SGHRS, CDR2 YFSETQ. CDR3: CASSLLLAGGLGEQFF. CDR3 DNA sequence: TGCGCCAGCAGCTTGTTACTAGCGGGAGGTTTGGGTGAGCAGTTCTTC.

The chain has TRBV18 and TRBJ2-2; 7 nucleotides match TRBD2. The CDR3 extends over 16 amino acids. Germline assignment: CDR1 KGHSH and CDR2 LQKENI. The V gene end was trimmed by 6 bases and the J gene end by 3 bases; junction bases not matched to a gene: 10. The CDR3 spells CASSPSSSGYTGELFF. The CDR3 coding sequence is TGTGCCAGCTCCCCAAGTTCTAGCGGATACACCGGGGAGCTGTTTTTT.